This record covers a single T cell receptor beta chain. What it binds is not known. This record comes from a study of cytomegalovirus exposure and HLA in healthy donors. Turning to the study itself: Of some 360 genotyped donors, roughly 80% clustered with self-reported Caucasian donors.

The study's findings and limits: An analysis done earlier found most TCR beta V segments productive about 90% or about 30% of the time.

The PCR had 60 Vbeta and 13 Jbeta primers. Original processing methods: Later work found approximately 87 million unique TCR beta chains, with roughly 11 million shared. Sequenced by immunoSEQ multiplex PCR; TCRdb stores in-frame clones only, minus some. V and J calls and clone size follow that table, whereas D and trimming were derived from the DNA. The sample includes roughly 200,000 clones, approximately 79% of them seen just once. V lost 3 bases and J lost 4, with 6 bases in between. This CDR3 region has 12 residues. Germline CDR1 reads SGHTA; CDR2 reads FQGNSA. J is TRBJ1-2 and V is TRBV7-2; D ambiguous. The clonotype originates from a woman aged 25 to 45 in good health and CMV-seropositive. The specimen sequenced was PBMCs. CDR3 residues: CASSLPGYGYTF. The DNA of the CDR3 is TGTGCCAGCAGCTTGCCGGGCTATGGCTACACCTTC.